The 11 T cell receptor beta chains below all came from one sample that was sequenced in a study of blood T cells in healthy people across ages. Combining a sample-barcoded 5' primer with a J-beta primer mix, a second PCR ran for roughly 6 to 12 cycles. MiXCR, run by TCRdb on the 5' RACE reads, gives a single entry per CDR3 protein. Here the sample spans roughly 800,000 distinct CDR3 sequences, under 40% being singletons. The sample taken for sequencing was blood. The receptors originated from a man aged 18-30 years in good health.

This clonotype was counted a few times. The V call is TRBV7-2, the J call TRBJ2-2; D might be TRBD2 (6 bases). CDR1 is SGHTA, CDR2 FQGNSA, per germline. The germline V and J ends were trimmed by 7 bases and 1 base, with 13 bases remaining between them. The CDR3 is 15 amino acids. The CDR3 region has the DNA TGTGCCAGCACCAAAGCGGGCGAGAACACCGGGGAGCTGTTTTTT. Its translation is CASTKAGENTGELFF.

The rearrangement joins TRBV6-2 or TRBV6-3 to TRBJ1-1; weak D call: TRBD1 (6 bases). Trimming shortened V by 8 bases and J by 8 bases, and 15 bases separated the two germline ends. Germline lookup yields CDR1 MNHEY and CDR2 SVGEGT. The CDR3 totals 12 residues. CDR3 loop: CASQPGTPEAFF. In DNA, the CDR3 is TGTGCCAGCCAACCCGGGACACCCGAAGCTTTCTTT.

Regarding this clonotype: This may be a read error, as it is one base from a much larger clone. The chain has TRBV4-3 and TRBJ2-3; 9 nucleotides match TRBD2. The CDR3 covers 18 residues. Germline lookup yields CDR1 LGHNA and CDR2 YSLEER. The CDR3 bases are TGCGCCAGCAGCCAAGAAATCTATGGGACTAGCCCCACAGATACGCGGTATTTT. Translation: CASSQEIYGTSPTDTRYF.

Points on this clonotype: Being one base from a much bigger clone, this may be a read error. The genes are TRBV4-2 and TRBJ2-3; the match to TRBD2 covers 9 bases. The trim removed 4 bases at V and 5 bases at J, leaving 10 bases unmatched. Per the germline V gene, CDR1 is LGHNA and CDR2 is YNFKEQ. The CDR3 consists of 16 residues. CDR3 in DNA: TGTGCCAGCAGCCCTTTAGTAGCGGGGGAAGGAGATACGCAGTATTTT. Translation gives CASSPLVAGEGDTQYF.

This clonotype was recorded a few times. The chain has TRBV20-1 and TRBJ1-6; TRBD1 aligns across 10 bases. The V gene's germline CDR1 is DFQATT and CDR2 SNEGSKA (reference sequence). This CDR3 has 14 residues. Trimming removed 3 bases from V and 7 bases from J; junction bases left unmatched: 3. The CDR3, as DNA: TGCAGTGCTAGGGAGACAGGGGGCAATTCACCCCTCCACTTT. Its protein is CSARETGGNSPLHF.

The gene calls are TRBV27 and TRBJ1-4, with D possibly TRBD1 on 5 matching bases. Germline CDR1 is MNHEY and CDR2 is SMNVEV (reference sequence). The CDR3 covers 16 residues. Trimming cost V 6 bases and J 3 bases, with 17 bases left between them. As DNA, the CDR3 is TGTGCCAGCAGGTGGGGCAGGCAAAGGGCTAATGAAAAACTGTTTTTT. Its protein is CASRWGRQRANEKLFF.

Ten or more counts support this clonotype. The chain couples TRBV3-1 to TRBJ1-2; D is ambiguous. The CDR3 has 14 residues. V lost 0 bases, J lost 6 bases, and 11 bases lay in between. Germline CDR1 is LGHDT and CDR2 is YNNKEL (reference sequence). The CDR3 sequence is CASSQDPQNNGYTF. DNA of the CDR3: TGTGCCAGCAGCCAAGATCCCCAAAATAATGGCTACACCTTC.

The chain joins TRBV30 to TRBJ2-1; D is possibly TRBD1 (6 bases). CDR1 is GTSNPN and CDR2 is SVGIG in the germline V gene (reference sequence). V lost 2 bases, J lost 10 bases, and 15 bases lay in between. The CDR3 extends over 13 amino acids. CDR3: CAWSTTGLGEQFF. CDR3 nucleotide sequence: TGTGCCTGGAGTACGACAGGTTTAGGCGAGCAGTTCTTC.

In this sample, this clonotype turned up a few times. The chain employs TRBV20-1 and TRBJ1-2; D unresolved. V was clipped by 7 bases and J by 8 bases, with 20 bases between them. CDR3 length: 13 amino acids. Germline loops: CDR1 DFQATT, CDR2 SNEGSKA (reference sequence). This CDR3 reads CSVSRHLNCGYTF. For the CDR3, the DNA is TGCAGTGTTTCGAGACACTTAAACTGCGGCTACACCTTC.

The chain links TRBV20-1 to TRBJ2-7; 7 bases map to TRBD1. Trimming at V came to 2 bases and at J to 0 bases, leaving 7 bases not matched to a gene. Germline V gene lookup returns CDR1 DFQATT and CDR2 SNEGSKA (reference sequence). The CDR3 is made up of 15 amino acids. CDR3 nucleotides: TGCAGTGCTAGACACGGACAGGCCTACTCCTACGAGCAGTACTTC. As protein: CSARHGQAYSYEQYF.

This clonotype was counted only a few times. The rearrangement uses TRBV20-1 and TRBJ2-2, with 8 bases that match TRBD1. Germline V gives CDR1 DFQATT, CDR2 SNEGSKA (reference sequence). The CDR3 spans 14 residues. J gave up 2 bases and V 6 bases, and 5 bases lay outside the gene matches. The CDR3 DNA follows: TGCAGTGCCGCAGGGGGCATAAACACCGGGGAGCTGTTTTTT. Translation gives CSAAGGINTGELFF.